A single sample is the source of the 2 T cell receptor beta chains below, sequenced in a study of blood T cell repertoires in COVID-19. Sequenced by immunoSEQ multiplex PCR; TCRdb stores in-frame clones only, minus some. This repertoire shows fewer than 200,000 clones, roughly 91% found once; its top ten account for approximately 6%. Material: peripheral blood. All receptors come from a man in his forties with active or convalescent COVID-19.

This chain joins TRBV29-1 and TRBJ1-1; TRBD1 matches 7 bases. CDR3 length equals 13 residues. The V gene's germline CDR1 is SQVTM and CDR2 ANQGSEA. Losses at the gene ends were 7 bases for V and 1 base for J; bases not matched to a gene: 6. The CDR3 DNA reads TGCAGCGGGATATACAGGGGGAACACTGAAGCTTTCTTT. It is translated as CSGIYRGNTEAFF.

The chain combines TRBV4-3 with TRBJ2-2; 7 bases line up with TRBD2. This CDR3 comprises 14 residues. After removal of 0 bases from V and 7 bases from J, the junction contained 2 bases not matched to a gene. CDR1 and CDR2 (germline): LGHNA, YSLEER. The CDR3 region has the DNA TGCGCCAGCAGCCAAGATCCGGGAGGCGGGGAGCTGTTTTTT. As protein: CASSQDPGGGELFF.